Sequencing of this T cell receptor (beta chain) was carried out in a study of T cell responses to AZD1222 COVID-19 vaccine. Study-wide results and caveats: Just five to seven AZD1222 recipients tested seropositive at baseline. Across the whole spike, CD4 TCRs peaked at regions 160-218 and 743-854. Repertoires were sampled only after the peak T cell response.

The germline V gene encodes CDR1 SGDLS and CDR2 YYNGEE. This CDR3 is 15 amino acids long. V shed 3 bases and J shed 5 bases, with 15 bases lying between them. Produced via immunoSEQ multiplex PCR; TCRdb's table is partial and in-frame only. The sample yields 45,000 to 60,000 clones, about 89% seen once. This clone was seen more than once but under ten times. Its antigen is not identified. The source was peripheral blood, collected on day 0 of AZD1222 vaccination. V usage is TRBV9 and J usage is TRBJ1-5; D perhaps matches TRBD1 (6 bases). This sequence originates from an adult in good health. This CDR3 reads CASSAEGGSYQPQHF. The CDR3 region has the DNA TGTGCCAGCAGCGCAGAGGGGGGCTCGTATCAGCCCCAGCATTTT. Variable domain in full (rest from reference TRBV9 and TRBJ1-5): DSGVTQTPKHLITATGQRVTLRCSPRSGDLSVYWYQQSLDQGLQFLIQYYNGEERAKGNILERFSAQQFPDLHSELNLSSLELGDSALYFCASSAEGGSYQPQHFGDGTRLSIL.